One sample yielded the 30 T cell receptor beta chains listed below, sequenced in a study of T cell changes during pregnancy in multiple sclerosis. The method was immunoSEQ multiplex PCR; TCRdb's version includes in-frame clones alone and lacks a portion of them. Of 95,000 to 110,000 clones listed, 85% to 95% are singletons. The sequencing used peripheral blood, collected in the third trimester of pregnancy. These receptors were taken from a female donor in good health, enrolled as a control in a pregnancy study.

V gene TRBV21-1 combines with J gene TRBJ2-7; the table's D call, TRBD2, has no DNA check behind it. TRBV21-1 is marked as a pseudogene. The CDR3 consists of 20 residues. This chain's CDR3 is CASSKCQGDRTSGGSYEQYF. CDR3 sequence (DNA): TGTGCCAGCAGCAAATGCCAAGGGGATAGAACTAGCGGGGGCTCCTACGAGCAGTACTTC.

The chain recombines TRBV5-1 with TRBJ2-5; 8 bases map to TRBD2. CDR3 length: 17 amino acids. The V gene end was trimmed by 4 bases and the J gene end by 5 bases; junction bases not matched to a gene: 16. Germline CDR1 reads SGHRS; CDR2 reads YFSETQ. The DNA for the CDR3 is TGCGCCAGCAGCCCAATCATGACGGGGGGGCGAGGGGAGACCCAGTACTTC. Protein: CASSPIMTGGRGETQYF.

The gene calls are TRBV11-3 and TRBJ2-3, with 11 nucleotides matching TRBD2. Germline CDR1 and CDR2: SGHNT and YENEEA. This CDR3 contains 14 residues. V was pared by 7 bases and J by 2 bases, with 2 bases of the junction left unmatched. The DNA of the CDR3 is TGTGCCAGCACACTAGCGGGGGACACAGATACGCAGTATTTT. The encoded protein is CASTLAGDTDTQYF.

The chain carries TRBV5-1 and TRBJ2-7, with TRBD2 matching over 7 bases. The germline V gene has CDR1 SGHRS and CDR2 YFSETQ. The CDR3 totals 15 residues. J gave up 5 bases and V 0 bases, and 8 bases lay outside the gene matches. The CDR3 DNA reads as TGCGCCAGCAGCTTGGTGGGGGGGAATACGAACGAGCAGTACTTC. It translates to CASSLVGGNTNEQYF.

The chain combines TRBV7-8 with TRBJ1-2; 10 nucleotides align to TRBD1. This CDR3 is 17 amino acids long. The germline V gene encodes CDR1 SGHVS and CDR2 FQNEAQ. Unmatched junction bases numbered 13, after V lost 7 bases and J lost 2 bases. DNA of the CDR3: TGTGCCAGCACTTTGGGGTCCGGGACAGGGGACAACTATGGCTACACCTTC. Translated, it gives CASTLGSGTGDNYGYTF. Full variable domain (remainder filled in from reference TRBV7-8 and TRBJ1-2): GAGVSQSPRYKVAKRGQDVALRCDPISGHVSLFWYQQALGQGPEFLTYFQNEAQLDKSGLPSDRFFAERPEGSVSTLKIQRTQQEDSAVYLCASTLGSGTGDNYGYTFGSGTRLTVV.

The chain is built from TRBV4-3 and TRBJ2-2; TRBD2 is a possible D gene (5 bases). The CDR3 is 17 residues long. Germline V gives CDR1 LGHNA, CDR2 YSLEER. Trimming stripped 1 base from V and 1 base from J, with 13 bases between. The CDR3 nucleotides read TGCGCCAGCAGCCAAGTCTTACACGGGGAGAACACCGGGGAGCTGTTTTTT. Amino acids: CASSQVLHGENTGELFF.

This chain joins TRBV30 and TRBJ1-2; D might be TRBD1 (5 bases). The germline gives CDR1 GTSNPN, CDR2 SVGIG (reference sequence). This CDR3 is 13 amino acids long. V was clipped by 2 bases and J by 4 bases, with 11 bases between them. CDR3: CAWSPGTTYGYTF. The CDR3 DNA reads as TGTGCCTGGAGTCCCGGGACTACCTATGGCTACACCTTC.

V and J are TRBV7-2 and TRBJ1-2; TRBD1 matches 7 bases. Germline assignment: CDR1 SGHTA and CDR2 FQGNSA. The V gene end was trimmed by 5 bases and the J gene end by 2 bases; junction bases not matched to a gene: 5. The CDR3 runs 14 residues. The CDR3 reads CASSPSGQNYGYTF. DNA for the CDR3: TGTGCCAGCAGCCCCTCGGGACAGAACTATGGCTACACCTTC.

The V and J genes are TRBV7-3 and TRBJ2-2; 7 nucleotides match TRBD1. V was pared by 4 bases and J by 2 bases, with 7 bases of the junction left unmatched. This CDR3 spans 16 amino acids. CDR1 is SGHTA and CDR2 is FQGTGA in the germline V gene. The CDR3 DNA sequence: TGTGCCAGCAGCTCACCGGGACAGATAAACACCGGGGAGCTGTTTTTT. This gives the protein CASSSPGQINTGELFF.

This chain links TRBV25-1 with TRBJ1-1; D possibly corresponds to TRBD1 (6 bases). The germline V and J ends were trimmed by 7 bases and 1 base, with 7 bases remaining between them. The CDR3 has 12 amino acids. From germline, CDR1 is MGHDK and CDR2 SYGVNS. The CDR3 loop is CASTTGNTEAFF. In DNA form, the CDR3 reads TGTGCCAGCACGACAGGGAACACTGAAGCTTTCTTT.

The chain recombines TRBV29-1 with TRBJ1-5, with D possibly being TRBD1 (5 bases). CDR1 and CDR2 from the germline V gene are SQVTM and ANQGSEA. With 6 bases removed from V and 1 base from J, the gap between germline ends came to 16 bases. The CDR3 is made up of 15 amino acids. CDR3 sequence (DNA): TGCAGCGTGAGTCAAGGACATTTAAGCAATCAGCCCCAGCATTTT. It codes for CSVSQGHLSNQPQHF.

The chain uses TRBV6-6 and TRBJ1-5, with D perhaps TRBD1 (5 bases). Germline V gives CDR1 MNHNY, CDR2 SVGAGI (reference sequence). CDR3 length: 14 amino acids. V dropped 0 bases and J dropped 4 bases, with 7 bases sitting between them. The CDR3 loop reads CASSYSGGNQPQHF. The CDR3 nucleotides are TGTGCCAGCAGTTACTCGGGGGGAAATCAGCCCCAGCATTTT.

V and J are TRBV4-3 and TRBJ1-5; TRBD1 matches at 9 bases. The length of the CDR3 is 17 residues. The germline V gene encodes CDR1 LGHNA and CDR2 YSLEER. V was clipped by 4 bases and J by 4 bases; unmatched bases: 11. The CDR3: CASSPGQGFGRNQPQHF. The CDR3 DNA reads TGCGCCAGCAGCCCGGGACAGGGTTTTGGTAGAAATCAGCCCCAGCATTTT.

The genes are TRBV12-5 and TRBJ1-1, with 8 bases aligning to TRBD1. This CDR3 has 15 amino acids. Germline V gene data show CDR1 as LGHNT and CDR2 as FRNRAP. The trim removed 7 bases at V and 4 bases at J, leaving 11 bases unmatched. This chain's CDR3 is CASALRTGSGTEAFF. The CDR3 DNA reads TGTGCTAGTGCCCTCCGGACAGGGTCAGGCACTGAAGCTTTCTTT.

The chain combines TRBV30 with TRBJ2-3; 10 positions agree with TRBD1. CDR3 size: 15 residues. Germline values: CDR1 GTSNPN, CDR2 SVGIG (reference sequence). J gave up 1 base and V 5 bases, and 6 bases lay outside the gene matches. The CDR3 region has the DNA TGTGCCTGGTCGACAGGGGGCGAGGGCACAGATACGCAGTATTTT. Protein product: CAWSTGGEGTDTQYF.

V usage is TRBV7-2 and J usage is TRBJ2-7, with 7 bases that match TRBD1. Germline V gene lookup returns CDR1 SGHTA and CDR2 FQGNSA. Trimming took 5 bases from V and 1 from J; bases not matched to a gene: 2. The CDR3 is 13 amino acids. The CDR3 loop is CASSNRGSYEQYF. The CDR3, as DNA: TGTGCCAGCAGCAACAGGGGATCCTACGAGCAGTACTTC.

This chain connects TRBV6-1 to TRBJ2-2; weak D call: TRBD2 (5 bases). This CDR3 is built from 16 residues. Germline CDR1 is MNHNS and CDR2 is SASEGT. Trimming left V 4 bases short and J 2 bases short, with 14 bases between. The CDR3 region is CASSGSDNANTGELFF. DNA of the CDR3: TGTGCCAGCAGTGGTAGCGACAACGCTAACACCGGGGAGCTGTTTTTT.

The J gene is TRBJ2-7, the V gene TRBV29-1; 7 bases are a match to TRBD1. The CDR3 is 12 amino acids. Germline-derived CDR1 and CDR2 are SQVTM and ANQGSEA. With 7 bases clipped from V and 4 bases from J, the junction kept 7 bases outside the gene matches. CDR3: CSAGQTGYEQYF. In DNA form, the CDR3 reads TGCAGCGCGGGACAGACGGGGTACGAGCAGTACTTC.

The CDR3 is CASRQGYGYTF. DNA of the CDR3: TGTGCCAGTAGACAGGGGTATGGCTACACCTTC. This chain uses TRBV19 with TRBJ1-2; 7 nucleotides match TRBD1. Germline CDR1 LNHDA, CDR2 SQIVND (reference sequence). V gave up 6 bases and J gave up 5 bases; unmatched junction bases: 0. The CDR3 contains 11 residues.

The chain couples TRBV18 to TRBJ1-2; 8 positions agree with TRBD1. J gave up 0 bases and V 0 bases, and 15 bases lay outside the gene matches. Germline V CDR1 and CDR2: KGHSH, LQKENI. The CDR3 extends over 20 amino acids. The CDR3 region has the DNA TGTGCCAGCTCACCACCGTCGGACAGGGCCGGCGGAAGAACTAACTATGGCTACACCTTC. Translation gives CASSPPSDRAGGRTNYGYTF.

The J gene is TRBJ1-1, the V gene TRBV7-9; D is unclear. There are 14 residues in the CDR3. Trimming shortened V by 3 bases and J by 8 bases, and 16 bases separated the two germline ends. The V gene's germline CDR1 is SEHNR and CDR2 FQNEAQ (reference sequence). The CDR3 protein is CASSLLDAGGEAFF. The CDR3 region has the DNA TGTGCCAGCAGCTTGCTGGACGCGGGCGGCGAAGCTTTCTTT.

The chain recombines TRBV10-3 with TRBJ2-1, with 11 nucleotides matching TRBD2. CDR1 ENHRY and CDR2 SYGVKD come from the germline V gene. V dropped 5 bases and J dropped 5; count of bases not matched to a gene: 2. The CDR3 length is 14 residues. CDR3 loop: CAISKLAGDNEQFF. For the CDR3, the DNA is TGTGCCATCAGTAAACTAGCGGGAGACAATGAGCAGTTCTTC.

This sequence joins TRBV9 and TRBJ2-1; D is perhaps TRBD2 (5 bases). The CDR3 has 17 residues. The V and J ends lost 0 bases and 6 bases respectively, with 19 bases between them. Germline loops: CDR1 SGDLS, CDR2 YYNGEE. The CDR3 is CASSVVSGLRAVNEQFF. CDR3 nucleotides: TGTGCCAGCAGCGTAGTATCGGGGTTGAGGGCCGTCAATGAGCAGTTCTTC.

The chain uses TRBV7-3 and TRBJ1-2, with D possibly TRBD1 on 5 matching bases. Per germline, CDR1 SGHTA and CDR2 FQGTGA. Between the trimmed V and J ends, which lost 0 bases and 8 bases, there was a span of 10 bases. This CDR3 region has 13 residues. For the CDR3, the DNA is TGTGCCAGCAGCTTAACGTCGGGGGGAGGCTACACCTTC. Protein sequence: CASSLTSGGGYTF.

Notes on this clone: At one of its ends the junction is not consistent with the germline gene, which may arise from a read error. This sequence joins TRBV13 and TRBJ2-2, with 13 bases aligning to TRBD2. Germline V CDR1 and CDR2: PRHDT, FYEKMQ (reference sequence). This CDR3 contains 16 residues. In nucleotides, the CDR3 is TGTGCCAGCAGCCTAGGACTAGCGGGGGACACCGGGGAGCTGTTTTTT. Translated: CASSLGLAGDTGELFF.

The chain uses TRBV7-2 and TRBJ1-4; 8 bases fit TRBD1. The CDR3 extends over 17 amino acids. Germline values: CDR1 SGHTA, CDR2 FQGNSA. With V trimmed by 1 base and J by 8 bases, 12 bases remained unmatched. CDR3 protein: CASSLVSMTGVREKLFF. CDR3 nucleotide sequence: TGTGCCAGCAGCTTAGTGTCTATGACAGGGGTCCGCGAAAAACTGTTTTTT.

The genes are TRBV6-1 and TRBJ1-1; TRBD1 aligns across 7 bases. The CDR3 covers 13 residues. Per germline, CDR1 MNHNS and CDR2 SASEGT. The V segment lost 7 bases and the J segment 1 base; nucleotides outside the gene matches: 3. The DNA for the CDR3 is TGTGCCAGCATGGGACAGCAGAACACTGAAGCTTTCTTT. It specifies CASMGQQNTEAFF.

This rearrangement joins TRBV11-2 to TRBJ1-1; D gene uncertain. Trimming took off 1 base at V and 8 bases at J, with 14 bases between the two ends. The CDR3 runs to 14 residues. Per germline, CDR1 SGHAT and CDR2 FQNNGV. The CDR3 DNA sequence: TGTGCCAGCAGCTTAGGTGGGAGCCTGCAAGAAGCTTTCTTT. Translation gives CASSLGGSLQEAFF.

V is TRBV2 and J is TRBJ1-2, with D uncertain. Germline CDR1 SNHLY, CDR2 FYNNEI. Trimming stripped 9 bases from V and 3 bases from J, with 5 bases between. CDR3 length: 10 residues. CDR3 protein: CARLDYGYTF. In DNA, the CDR3 is TGTGCCAGACTTGACTATGGCTACACCTTC.

This clone was found once. The genes are TRBV12-5 and TRBJ1-5; 9 bases are shared with TRBD1. Germline CDR1 and CDR2: LGHNT and FRNRAP. V shed 0 bases, J shed 11 bases, and the junction held 14 bases outside the gene matches. The CDR3 has 17 residues. The chain's CDR3 is CASGLVQLRTGEGTQHF. The CDR3 region has the DNA TGTGCTAGTGGTTTGGTACAGCTTCGGACAGGGGAAGGCACCCAGCATTTT.